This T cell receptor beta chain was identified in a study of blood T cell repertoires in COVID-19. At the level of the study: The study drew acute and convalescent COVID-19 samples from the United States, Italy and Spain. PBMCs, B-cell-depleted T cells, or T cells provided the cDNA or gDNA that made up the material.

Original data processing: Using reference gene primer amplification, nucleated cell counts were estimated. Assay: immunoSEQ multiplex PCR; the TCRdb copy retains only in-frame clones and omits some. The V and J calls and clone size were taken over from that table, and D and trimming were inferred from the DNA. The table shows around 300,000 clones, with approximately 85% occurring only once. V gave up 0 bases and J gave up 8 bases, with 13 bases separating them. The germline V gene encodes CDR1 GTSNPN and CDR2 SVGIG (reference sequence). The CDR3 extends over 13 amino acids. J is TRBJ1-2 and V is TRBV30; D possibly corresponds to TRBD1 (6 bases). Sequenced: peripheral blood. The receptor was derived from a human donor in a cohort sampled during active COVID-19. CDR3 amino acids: CAWSVLGAQGYTF. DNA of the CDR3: TGTGCCTGGAGTGTTCTGGGGGCGCAGGGCTACACCTTC.